The 16 T cell receptor beta chains in this list originate from one sample, sequenced in a study of CD4 and CD8 cells across lung adenocarcinoma regions. TCRdb recomputed calls from the PCR reads with MiXCR, one row per CDR3 protein. Seen here are roughly 17,000 distinct CDR3 sequences, approximately 50% observed once, and the top ten hold around a third. The sequenced sample was CD8+ T cells from the center of a lung tumor. These receptors were taken from a female donor with lung adenocarcinoma. The CD4 and CD8 labels of this study may be unreliable.

This clonotype was counted a few times. The chain combines TRBV4-1 with TRBJ2-7; tentative D call: TRBD1 (6 bases). Per germline, CDR1 MGHRA and CDR2 YSYEKL. V was trimmed by 0 bases and J by 4 bases, leaving 13 bases between them. The CDR3 extends over 15 amino acids. The CDR3 sequence: CASSQEGRGSYEQYF. The CDR3 DNA reads as TGCGCCAGCAGCCAAGAAGGCAGGGGTTCGTACGAGCAGTACTTC.

The gene calls are TRBV6-1 and TRBJ2-1, with TRBD1 as a possible D gene (5 bases). V gave up 1 base and J gave up 8 bases, with 24 bases separating them. CDR1 and CDR2 (germline): MNHNS, SASEGT. This CDR3 has 18 amino acids. CDR3 DNA sequence: TGTGCCAGCAGTGAAGTAATAATCTCAAGCAGGGTCAAAGATGAGCAGTTCTTC. Translating it yields CASSEVIISSRVKDEQFF.

Regarding this clonotype: The junction does not match germline at one end; this may be a read error. The chain couples TRBV6-1 to TRBJ2-3; D may correspond to TRBD1 or TRBD2 (5 bases each). Germline CDR1 MNHNS, CDR2 SASEGT. This CDR3 comprises 16 residues. The DNA of the CDR3 is TGTGCCAGCAGTGTCACGGGGCACCGAGCCACAGACATTCAGTATTTC. Translating gives CASSVTGHRATDIQYF.

The chain joins TRBV6-1 to TRBJ2-3; a weak D match, TRBD2 (6 bases). The end of the DNA aligns better with TRBJ2-7, so the J call may be wrong. CDR1 is MNHNS and CDR2 is SASEGT in the germline V gene. This CDR3 region has 16 residues. For the CDR3, the DNA is TGTGCCAGCGCGGGGCACGTGGGCCTTGGGGAGGATACGCAGTACTTC. Its protein is CASAGHVGLGEDTQYF.

The rearrangement links TRBV6-1 to TRBJ2-2; 8 bases agree with TRBD1. J gave up 13 bases and V 6 bases, and 16 bases lay outside the gene matches. The V gene's germline CDR1 is MNHNS and CDR2 SASEGT. The CDR3 runs to 15 residues. The CDR3 spells CASRSTGANTETLFF. The CDR3, as DNA: TGTGCCAGCAGGTCGACAGGGGCGAACACAGAGACGCTGTTTTTT.

This rearrangement joins TRBV6-1 to TRBJ2-3; D possibly uses TRBD1 or TRBD2 (5 bases each). The CDR3 runs 17 residues. CDR1 is MNHNS and CDR2 is SASEGT in the germline V gene. Between the trimmed V and J ends, which lost 6 bases and 9 bases, there was a span of 28 bases. The CDR3 region is CASSRRPGLGAKNTQYF. In nucleotides, the CDR3 is TGTGCCAGCAGCCGCCGCCCGGGGCTGGGAGCCAAAAACACGCAGTATTTT.

This clonotype is medium-sized in the sample. The chain employs TRBV12-3 or TRBV12-4 and TRBJ2-4, with 7 nucleotides matching TRBD1. The J segment lost 7 bases and the V segment lost 1 base, leaving 7 bases of the junction unmatched. The CDR3 contains 15 residues. CDR3 sequence reads: CASSLGRTGGNIQYF. As DNA, the CDR3 is TGTGCCAGCAGTTTAGGTAGGACAGGCGGTAACATTCAGTACTTC.

A word on this clonotype: At one of its ends the junction is not consistent with the germline gene, which may arise from a read error. The V call is TRBV6-1, the J call TRBJ2-3; possibly TRBD1 for D (5 bases). The CDR3 runs 16 residues. The V gene's germline CDR1 is MNHNS and CDR2 SASEGT. The CDR3 region is CASSVLGRWGKNTQYF. The CDR3 DNA reads as TGTGCCAGCAGCGTCCTGGGGCGGTGGGGCAAAAATACGCAGTATTTC.

Notes on this clonotype: At one end the junction does not follow the germline gene, possibly because of a read error. The chain uses TRBV6-1 and TRBJ2-3, with a possible D match to TRBD1 (6 bases). CDR3 length: 14 residues. Germline V gives CDR1 MNHNS, CDR2 SASEGT. DNA for the CDR3: TGTGCCGGCAGTGGGGGCCGCGACACAGAGACCCAGTATTTT. Translating it yields CAGSGGRDTETQYF.

This clonotype was seen at least ten times. V is TRBV5-1 and J is TRBJ2-1; D is undetermined. The CDR3 extends over 13 amino acids. V was cut by 4 bases and J by 5 bases, with 10 bases left in between. From germline, CDR1 is SGHRS and CDR2 YFSETQ. The CDR3 DNA follows: TGCGCCAGCAGCCTAAATTCCAACAATGAGCAGTTCTTC. Residues: CASSLNSNNEQFF.

V and J are TRBV5-1 and TRBJ1-4; D not resolved. Trimming removed 0 bases from V and 4 bases from J, with 7 bases in between. In germline, CDR1 is SGHRS, CDR2 YFSETQ. This CDR3 is built from 14 residues. The CDR3 nucleotides are TGCGCCAGCAGCTTGGAGCGGGGTAATGAAAAACTGTTTTTT. It yields the protein CASSLERGNEKLFF.

This clonotype is deemed medium-sized. The rearrangement uses TRBV10-3 and TRBJ2-3, with 8 bases aligning to TRBD1. The V gene end was trimmed by 10 bases and the J gene end by 3 bases; junction bases not matched to a gene: 6. Germline values: CDR1 ENHRY, CDR2 SYGVKD. The CDR3 extends over 13 amino acids. The CDR3 DNA follows: TGTGCCACCGGACAGGGCTTGACAGATACGCAGTATTTT. Protein product: CATGQGLTDTQYF.

In the case of this clonotype: A read error may produce the germline difference seen at one junction end. The V and J genes are TRBV10-1 and TRBJ1-1; D unresolved. The CDR3 consists of 12 residues. Germline CDR1 reads WNHNN; CDR2 reads SYGVQD (reference sequence). In DNA, the CDR3 is TGCGCCAGCAGCGGGCGGGCGGCTGAATATATCTTC. This encodes CASSGRAAEYIF.

This clonotype was seen repeatedly, ten times or more. The chain recombines TRBV9 with TRBJ2-1, with 7 nucleotides matching TRBD2. Germline lookup yields CDR1 SGDLS and CDR2 YYNGEE. V lost 0 bases, J lost 8 bases, and 5 bases stayed unmatched. The CDR3 has 14 amino acids. The CDR3 nucleotides read TGTGCCAGCAGCGTAGGGGGGAGGGGCTATGAGCAGTTCTTC. It specifies CASSVGGRGYEQFF.

This clonotype was seen more than once but under ten times. One end of the junction does not line up with germline, which may come from a read error. The rearrangement uses TRBV6-1 and TRBJ2-4, with D perhaps assigned TRBD1 or TRBD2 (5 bases each). The germline V gene has CDR1 MNHNS and CDR2 SASEGT. The CDR3 extends over 16 amino acids. In DNA form, the CDR3 reads TGTGCCAGCAGTCCTACGGGGCAGCGAGCCAAAAATATTCAGTATTTC. Translation: CASSPTGQRAKNIQYF.

This clonotype has just a few counts. V and J are TRBV27 and TRBJ2-5; D might be TRBD1 or TRBD2, each matching 5 bases. The DNA end is a closer match to TRBJ2-7, so the J assignment may be wrong. The CDR3 loop spans 15 amino acids. Germline values: CDR1 MNHEY, CDR2 SMNVEV (reference sequence). This CDR3 is CASSSRDAAHYEQYF. The CDR3 region has the DNA TGTGCCAGCAGTTCCCGGGACGCCGCCCACTACGAGCAGTACTTC.